The 31 T cell receptor beta chains listed next were all sequenced from one sample in a study of cytomegalovirus exposure and HLA in healthy donors. Amplification used 60 Vbeta primers and 13 Jbeta primers. Sequencing used immunoSEQ multiplex PCR; TCRdb keeps in-frame clones, though not all of them. The table includes about 140,000 clones, roughly 79% detected once. The sequenced material came from PBMCs. The receptors originated from a man younger than 45 in good health and CMV-seropositive.

The chain couples TRBV6-5 to TRBJ1-1; a weak D match, TRBD1 (5 bases). V shed 2 bases and J shed 5 bases, with 9 bases lying between them. This CDR3 region has 13 residues. The germline gives CDR1 MNHEY, CDR2 SVGAGI. CDR3 residues: CASSYEEGTEAFF. The CDR3, as DNA: TGTGCCAGCAGTTACGAGGAGGGGACTGAAGCTTTCTTT.

This rearrangement joins TRBV10-3 to TRBJ2-2; 7 bases line up with TRBD2. Trimming cost V 7 bases and J 2 bases; bases outside gene matches: 10. The CDR3 runs 16 residues. CDR1 is ENHRY and CDR2 is SYGVKD in the germline V gene. The CDR3 protein is CAITGTPGLNTGELFF. The CDR3 DNA follows: TGTGCCATCACGGGGACCCCGGGACTAAACACCGGGGAGCTGTTTTTT.

The genes are TRBV7-9 and TRBJ1-2, with 7 bases identical to TRBD1. Germline CDR1 reads SEHNR; CDR2 reads FQNEAQ (reference sequence). The V gene end was trimmed by 5 bases and the J gene end by 5 bases; junction bases not matched to a gene: 8. The CDR3 is 14 amino acids. The CDR3 nucleotides are TGTGCCAGCAGCCCCGGGACAGCCAATTATGGCTACACCTTC. It yields the protein CASSPGTANYGYTF. The full variable domain, its missing parts supplied by reference TRBV7-9 and TRBJ1-2, is DTGVSQNPRHKITKRGQNVTFRCDPISEHNRLYWYRQTLGQGPEFLTYFQNEAQLEKSRLLSDRFSAERPKGSFSTLEIQRTEQGDSAMYLCASSPGTANYGYTFGSGTRLTVV.

V and J are TRBV19 and TRBJ1-2; 7 bases fit TRBD1. This CDR3 spans 15 amino acids. From germline, CDR1 is LNHDA and CDR2 SQIVND (reference sequence). After removal of 6 bases from V and 7 bases from J, the junction contained 14 bases not matched to a gene. Written as DNA, the CDR3 is TGTGCCAGTAGCACCCAGGGGGACGGGCCTTTTGGCTACACCTTC. Translation: CASSTQGDGPFGYTF.

The CDR3 region has the DNA TGTGCCAGCAGCTCCCGCTCAGGGGGACCGTACTTC. Amino acids: CASSSRSGGPYF. This chain links TRBV7-8 with TRBJ2-7; TRBD1 agrees at 7 bases. The V gene's germline CDR1 is SGHVS and CDR2 FQNEAQ. The CDR3 runs 12 residues. The V gene end was trimmed by 4 bases and the J gene end by 12 bases; junction bases not matched to a gene: 9.

This sequence joins TRBV2 and TRBJ2-6, with 12 bases matching TRBD1. The CDR3 has 17 residues. The germline gives CDR1 SNHLY, CDR2 FYNNEI. Trimming cost V 6 bases and J 4 bases; bases outside gene matches: 7. The CDR3 protein is CASRPGQGAAGANVLTF. CDR3 in DNA: TGTGCCAGCAGGCCGGGACAGGGGGCGGCAGGGGCCAACGTCCTGACTTTC.

The V and J genes are TRBV19 and TRBJ2-7, with 7 bases fitting TRBD1. The V segment lost 3 bases and the J segment 2 bases; nucleotides outside the gene matches: 7. The germline gives CDR1 LNHDA, CDR2 SQIVND (reference sequence). CDR3 length: 15 amino acids. Here the CDR3 reads CASSMAQGDPYEQYF. CDR3 nucleotide sequence: TGTGCCAGTAGTATGGCCCAGGGGGACCCCTACGAGCAGTACTTC.

This sequence joins TRBV20-1 and TRBJ2-3, with D possibly being TRBD2 (6 bases). V was shortened by 5 bases and J by 11 bases, with 14 bases between the two germline ends. The germline V gene has CDR1 DFQATT and CDR2 SNEGSKA (reference sequence). The CDR3 has 11 amino acids. CDR3 nucleotide sequence: TGCAGTGCTCGGCGGGACCCGAGGCAGTATTTT. Encoded protein: CSARRDPRQYF.

This chain connects TRBV7-2 to TRBJ2-3; no clear D gene. The germline V gene has CDR1 SGHTA and CDR2 FQGNSA. The V end lost 2 bases, the J end lost 1 base, and 4 bases lay between the germline ends. This CDR3 has 13 residues. In nucleotides, the CDR3 is TGTGCCAGCAGCTTAATCGGCACAGATACGCAGTATTTT. Protein product: CASSLIGTDTQYF.

This clone occurred once. V usage is TRBV27 and J usage is TRBJ2-5, with no clear D. Germline assignment: CDR1 MNHEY and CDR2 SMNVEV (reference sequence). The CDR3 covers 13 residues. V was cut by 3 bases and J by 2 bases, with 7 bases left in between. CDR3 loop: CASSFRGQETQYF. The CDR3 nucleotides read TGTGCCAGCAGTTTTCGCGGACAAGAGACCCAGTACTTC.

The sample holds one count of this clone. As DNA, the CDR3 is TGTGCCATTTCCGGGACAGATGAAAAACTGTTTTTT. Encoded protein: CAISGTDEKLFF. V usage is TRBV10-3 and J usage is TRBJ1-4, with 7 positions matching TRBD1. This CDR3 has 12 residues. Germline assignment: CDR1 ENHRY and CDR2 SYGVKD. Trimming removed 9 bases from V and 6 bases from J; junction bases left unmatched: 4.

J is TRBJ2-1 and V is TRBV5-1, with D tentatively TRBD2 (5 bases). The CDR3 is 15 residues long. V dropped 2 bases and J dropped 0 bases, with 9 bases sitting between them. Per germline, CDR1 SGHRS and CDR2 YFSETQ. The CDR3 protein is CASSLVGVSYNEQFF. CDR3 nucleotides: TGCGCCAGCAGCTTAGTCGGGGTCTCCTACAATGAGCAGTTCTTC.

The chain employs TRBV5-4 and TRBJ1-6; 8 bases agree with TRBD1. Trimming removed 4 bases from V and 6 bases from J; junction bases left unmatched: 3. Germline CDR1 reads SGHNT; CDR2 reads YYREEE (reference sequence). CDR3 length: 14 residues. In DNA, the CDR3 is TGTGCCAGCAGCCCCGGACAGGGTAATTCACCCCTCCACTTT. This sequence encodes CASSPGQGNSPLHF.

The chain is built from TRBV4-2 and TRBJ2-2, with 9 bases matching TRBD2. CDR3 length: 18 amino acids. J gave up 2 bases and V 0 bases, and 7 bases lay outside the gene matches. Germline V lookup: CDR1 LGHNA, CDR2 YNFKEQ. The CDR3: CASSQEKAGGPNTGELFF. Here the CDR3 DNA reads TGTGCCAGCAGCCAAGAAAAAGCGGGGGGCCCAAACACCGGGGAGCTGTTTTTT.

This clone was observed a handful of times. The DNA of the CDR3 is TGCAGCGTTGTGGTTGGGCCCAACTCGGACGAGCAGTACTTC. It translates to CSVVVGPNSDEQYF. The chain combines TRBV29-1 with TRBJ2-7, with D unresolved. Germline values: CDR1 SQVTM, CDR2 ANQGSEA. Trimming left V 4 bases short and J 5 bases short, with 18 bases between. The CDR3 totals 14 residues.

V is TRBV5-4 and J is TRBJ2-5; 9 bases map to TRBD1. The better agreement between TRBJ2-7 and the DNA end casts doubt on the J call. Germline CDR1 SGHNT, CDR2 YYREEE (reference sequence). The CDR3 totals 14 residues. CDR3 sequence (DNA): TGTGCCAGCAGCCCCGGGACAGGGTCCTACGAGCAGTACTTC. Its protein is CASSPGTGSYEQYF.

The V and J genes are TRBV29-1 and TRBJ2-7, with a tentative D call TRBD2 (6 bases). CDR1 and CDR2 from the germline V gene are SQVTM and ANQGSEA. The CDR3 totals 14 residues. V lost 4 bases and J lost 3, with 16 bases in between. The DNA for the CDR3 is TGCAGCGTTGGAAGGGCGGGACTCTTCTACGAGCAGTACTTC. Its translation: CSVGRAGLFYEQYF.

This rearrangement joins TRBV7-2 to TRBJ1-1, with D perhaps matching TRBD1 (5 bases). The CDR3 is 17 amino acids. Germline V gene sequence: CDR1 SGHTA, CDR2 FQGNSA. The V end was cut by 5 bases, the J end by 0 bases, with 19 bases between. CDR3 in amino acids: CASSPKWGGGVNTEAFF. The CDR3 DNA is TGTGCCAGCAGCCCCAAGTGGGGGGGAGGCGTGAACACTGAAGCTTTCTTT. The full variable domain, with the rest looked up from reference TRBV7-2 and TRBJ1-1, is GAGVSQSPSNKVTEKGKDVELRCDPISGHTALYWYRQSLGQGLEFLIYFQGNSAPDKSGLPSDRFSAERTGGSVSTLTIQRTQQEDSAVYLCASSPKWGGGVNTEAFFGQGTRLTVV.

The genes are TRBV9 and TRBJ2-1; 12 bases align to TRBD1. Germline values: CDR1 SGDLS, CDR2 YYNGEE. The length of the CDR3 is 15 residues. The V gene end was trimmed by 4 bases and the J gene end by 5 bases; junction bases not matched to a gene: 4. For the CDR3, the DNA is TGTGCCAGCAGCATTCGGGACAGGGGGCACAATGAGCAGTTCTTC. Protein product: CASSIRDRGHNEQFF. Supplemented by reference TRBV9 and TRBJ2-1, the full variable domain reads DSGVTQTPKHLITATGQRVTLRCSPRSGDLSVYWYQQSLDQGLQFLIQYYNGEERAKGNILERFSAQQFPDLHSELNLSSLELGDSALYFCASSIRDRGHNEQFFGPGTRLTVL.

In this sample, this clone turned up once. This rearrangement joins TRBV12-5 to TRBJ2-6; 9 bases agree with TRBD2. The germline CDR1 and CDR2 sequences are LGHNT and FRNRAP. The CDR3 is 20 residues long. V was clipped by 0 bases and J by 2 bases; unmatched bases: 11. This CDR3 is CASGLVTSGISPTGANVLTF. CDR3 bases: TGTGCTAGTGGTTTGGTGACTAGCGGCATCTCCCCCACTGGGGCCAACGTCCTGACTTTC.

The rearrangement links TRBV19 to TRBJ1-2; 10 bases align to TRBD1. V lost 7 bases, J lost 5 bases, and 7 bases stayed unmatched. The CDR3 covers 14 residues. Germline CDR1 is LNHDA and CDR2 is SQIVND (reference sequence). CDR3 loop: CASNPGTGDYGYTF. The CDR3 coding sequence is TGTGCCAGTAACCCCGGGACAGGGGATTATGGCTACACCTTC.

This clone was counted a single time. The chain links TRBV18 to TRBJ2-2; D uncertain. Per germline, CDR1 KGHSH and CDR2 LQKENI. V lost 4 bases, J lost 1 base, and 4 bases lay in between. The length of the CDR3 is 13 residues. CDR3 in amino acids: CASSLQNTGELFF. The CDR3 DNA follows: TGTGCCAGCTCACTTCAGAACACCGGGGAGCTGTTTTTT.

The V gene is TRBV25-1, the J gene TRBJ2-1, with 8 bases that match TRBD1. The CDR3 contains 15 residues. Trimming at V came to 2 bases and at J to 7 bases, leaving 7 bases not matched to a gene. Germline CDR1 and CDR2: MGHDK and SYGVNS. The CDR3 reads CASSEATGVDNEQFF. DNA for the CDR3: TGTGCCAGCAGTGAAGCGACAGGGGTTGATAATGAGCAGTTCTTC.

The chain is built from TRBV11-3 and TRBJ2-2, with 7 bases aligning to TRBD2. The CDR3 length is 17 residues. CDR1 and CDR2 from the germline V gene are SGHNT and YENEEA. Trimming took 4 bases from V and 3 from J; bases not matched to a gene: 11. As DNA, the CDR3 is TGTGCCAGCAGCTACACTCTGATGGCGGGGGACACCGGGGAGCTGTTTTTT. Translated, it gives CASSYTLMAGDTGELFF.

The CDR3 coding sequence is TGTGCCAGCAGTTACAGCAGGGGGCAAGGCTACACCTTC. Its translation: CASSYSRGQGYTF. This chain joins TRBV6-5 and TRBJ1-2; 8 nucleotides line up with TRBD1. This CDR3 is 13 amino acids long. Germline-derived CDR1 and CDR2 are MNHEY and SVGAGI. V shed 2 bases, J shed 8 bases, and the junction held 4 bases outside the gene matches.

The chain joins TRBV30 to TRBJ2-7; 7 nucleotides agree with TRBD2. V lost 0 bases, J lost 2 bases, and 4 bases stayed unmatched. The germline V gene has CDR1 GTSNPN and CDR2 SVGIG (reference sequence). The CDR3 length is 14 residues. Here the CDR3 DNA reads TGTGCCTGGAGTGTTGGTGGGGGGGCCTACGAGCAGTACTTC. Protein: CAWSVGGGAYEQYF.

This clone was observed once. V gene TRBV19 combines with J gene TRBJ2-7, with 7 bases that match TRBD2. Germline lookup yields CDR1 LNHDA and CDR2 SQIVND (reference sequence). Losses at the gene ends were 1 base for V and 4 bases for J; bases not matched to a gene: 7. The CDR3 is 15 amino acids. The DNA for the CDR3 is TGTGCCAGTAGTATAGCGGGAGGAGCTAATTACGAGCAGTACTTC. Translation: CASSIAGGANYEQYF.

The J gene is TRBJ2-5, the V gene TRBV27; D might be TRBD2 (6 bases). The J call is in doubt because the DNA end fits TRBJ2-7 better. Germline V gives CDR1 MNHEY, CDR2 SMNVEV (reference sequence). This CDR3 spans 15 amino acids. CDR3 region: CASSLAGTHSYEQYF. DNA for the CDR3: TGTGCCAGCAGTTTGGCGGGGACTCACTCCTACGAGCAGTACTTC.

This clone occurred a few times. The chain has TRBV6-5 and TRBJ1-5, with D maybe TRBD1 (5 bases). The CDR3 runs 14 residues. The V gene lost 11 bases and the J gene lost 3 bases, with 17 bases spanning the gap. From germline, CDR1 is MNHEY and CDR2 SVGAGI. DNA for the CDR3: TGTGCCTCCCCACGGCAGGGCAACAATCAGCCCCAGCATTTT. This sequence encodes CASPRQGNNQPQHF.

CDR3 amino acids: CASSEEGNGNTIYF. CDR3 coding DNA: TGTGCCAGCAGCGAGGAGGGGAATGGAAACACCATATATTTT. This chain links TRBV9 with TRBJ1-3; weak D call: TRBD1 (5 bases). Germline CDR1 SGDLS, CDR2 YYNGEE. V lost 3 bases and J 3 bases, leaving 10 bases between the germline ends. CDR3 length equals 14 residues.

The chain carries TRBV28 and TRBJ2-7, with 9 positions matching TRBD2. This CDR3 region has 15 residues. CDR1 is MDHEN and CDR2 is SYDVKM in the germline V gene. J was trimmed by 1 base and V by 5 bases; bases with no gene match: 6. This CDR3 is CASSDPGLASYEQYF. DNA for the CDR3: TGTGCCAGCAGTGACCCGGGACTAGCATCCTACGAGCAGTACTTC.